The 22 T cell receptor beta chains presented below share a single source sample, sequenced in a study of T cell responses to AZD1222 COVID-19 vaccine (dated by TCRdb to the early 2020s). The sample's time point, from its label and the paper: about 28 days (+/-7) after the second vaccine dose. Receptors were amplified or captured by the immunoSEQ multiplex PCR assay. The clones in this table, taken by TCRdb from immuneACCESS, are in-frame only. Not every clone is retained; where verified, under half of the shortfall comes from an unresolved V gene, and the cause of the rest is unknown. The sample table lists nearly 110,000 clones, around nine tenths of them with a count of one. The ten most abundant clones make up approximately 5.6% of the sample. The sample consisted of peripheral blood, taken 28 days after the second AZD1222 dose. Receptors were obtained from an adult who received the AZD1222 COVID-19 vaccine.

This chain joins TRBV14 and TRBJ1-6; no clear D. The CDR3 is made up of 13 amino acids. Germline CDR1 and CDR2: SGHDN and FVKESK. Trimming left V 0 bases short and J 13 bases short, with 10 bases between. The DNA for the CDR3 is TGTGCCAGCAGCCAAGACGAGGGTAGGCCCCTCCACTTT. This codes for CASSQDEGRPLHF.

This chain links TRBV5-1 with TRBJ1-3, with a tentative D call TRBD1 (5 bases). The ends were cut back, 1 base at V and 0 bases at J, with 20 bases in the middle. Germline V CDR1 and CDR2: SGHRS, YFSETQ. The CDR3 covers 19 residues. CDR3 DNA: TGCGCCAGCAGCTTGTCAGGGCAGGGTAGTGACTTCTCTGGAAACACCATATATTTT. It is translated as CASSLSGQGSDFSGNTIYF.

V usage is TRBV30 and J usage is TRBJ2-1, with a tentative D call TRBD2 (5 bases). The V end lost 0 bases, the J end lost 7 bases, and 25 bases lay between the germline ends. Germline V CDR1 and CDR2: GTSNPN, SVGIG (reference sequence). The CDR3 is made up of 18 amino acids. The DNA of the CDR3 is TGTGCCTGGAGTGTACTCGGGATACGCCGCGCTCCGGGTAATGAGCAGTTCTTC. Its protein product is CAWSVLGIRRAPGNEQFF.

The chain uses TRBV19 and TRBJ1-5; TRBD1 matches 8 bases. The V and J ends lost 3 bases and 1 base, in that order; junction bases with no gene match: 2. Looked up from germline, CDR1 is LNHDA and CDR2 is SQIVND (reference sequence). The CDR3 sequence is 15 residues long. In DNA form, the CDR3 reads TGTGCCAGTAGTATCCAGGGGGCAAGCAATCAGCCCCAGCATTTT. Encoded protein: CASSIQGASNQPQHF.

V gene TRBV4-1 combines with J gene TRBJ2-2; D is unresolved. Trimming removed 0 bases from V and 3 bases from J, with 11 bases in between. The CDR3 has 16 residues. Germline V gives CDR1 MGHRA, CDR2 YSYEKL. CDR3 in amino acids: CASSQDRALDTGELFF. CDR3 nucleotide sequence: TGCGCCAGCAGCCAAGATCGGGCCCTGGACACCGGGGAGCTGTTTTTT.

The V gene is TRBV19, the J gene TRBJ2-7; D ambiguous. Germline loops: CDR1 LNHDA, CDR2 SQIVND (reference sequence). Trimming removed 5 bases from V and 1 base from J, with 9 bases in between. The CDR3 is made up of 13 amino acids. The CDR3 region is CASSSKTSYEQYF. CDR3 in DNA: TGTGCCAGTAGTTCCAAAACTTCCTACGAGCAGTACTTC.

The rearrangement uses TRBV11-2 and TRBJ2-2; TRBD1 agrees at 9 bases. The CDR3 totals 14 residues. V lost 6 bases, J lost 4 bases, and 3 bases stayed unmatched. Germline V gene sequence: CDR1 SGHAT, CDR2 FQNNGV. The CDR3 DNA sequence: TGTGCCAGCAGGGGACAGGGAGCCACCGGGGAGCTGTTTTTT. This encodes CASRGQGATGELFF.

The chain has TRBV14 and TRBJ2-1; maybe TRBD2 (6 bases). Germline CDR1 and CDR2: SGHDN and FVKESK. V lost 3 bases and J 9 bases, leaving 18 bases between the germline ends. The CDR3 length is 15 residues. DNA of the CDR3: TGTGCCAGCAGCCACTTGTCAGGGCGGGGTAGTGAGCAGTTCTTC. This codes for CASSHLSGRGSEQFF.

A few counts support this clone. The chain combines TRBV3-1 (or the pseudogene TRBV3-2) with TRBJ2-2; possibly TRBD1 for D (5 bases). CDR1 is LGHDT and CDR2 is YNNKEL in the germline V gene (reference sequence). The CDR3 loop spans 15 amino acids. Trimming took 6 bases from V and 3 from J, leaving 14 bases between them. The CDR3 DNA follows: TGTGCCAGCAGTCCTCAGGGTTCGGACACCGGGGAGCTGTTTTTT. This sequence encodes CASSPQGSDTGELFF.

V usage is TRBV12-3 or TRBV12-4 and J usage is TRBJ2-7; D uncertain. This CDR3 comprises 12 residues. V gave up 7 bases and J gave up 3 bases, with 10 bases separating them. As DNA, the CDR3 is TGTGCCAGCACCGGACGCTACTACGAGCAGTACTTC. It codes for CASTGRYYEQYF.

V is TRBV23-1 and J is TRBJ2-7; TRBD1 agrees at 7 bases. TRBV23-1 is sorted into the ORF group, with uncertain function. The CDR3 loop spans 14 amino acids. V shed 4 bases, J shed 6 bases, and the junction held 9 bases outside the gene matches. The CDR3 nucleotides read TGCGCCAGCAGTCTCACGAAGGGGGCGGGCGAGCAGTACTTC. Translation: CASSLTKGAGEQYF.

In DNA, the CDR3 is TGTGCCAGTAGTCTTAGCGGGAGTAGCTCCTACGAGCAGTACTTC. Translated, it gives CASSLSGSSSYEQYF. The gene calls are TRBV19 and TRBJ2-7; 9 bases match TRBD2. The CDR3 contains 15 residues. Germline values: CDR1 LNHDA, CDR2 SQIVND (reference sequence). The trim removed 5 bases at V and 0 bases at J, leaving 5 bases unmatched. The complete variable domain, with remaining parts taken from reference TRBV19 and TRBJ2-7, reads DGGITQSPKYLFRKEGQNVTLSCEQNLNHDAMYWYRQDPGQGLRLIYYSQIVNDFQKGDIAEGYSVSREKKESFPLTVTSAQKNPTAFYLCASSLSGSSSYEQYFGPGTRLTVT.

The CDR3 bases are TGTGCCAGCAGCTTCGGGGAATCCTACGAGCAGTACTTC. Translating gives CASSFGESYEQYF. This sequence joins TRBV7-8 and TRBJ2-7; D perhaps matches TRBD2 (5 bases). The CDR3 covers 13 residues. CDR1 is SGHVS, CDR2 FQNEAQ, per germline. Trimming cost V 3 bases and J 1 base, with 7 bases left between them.

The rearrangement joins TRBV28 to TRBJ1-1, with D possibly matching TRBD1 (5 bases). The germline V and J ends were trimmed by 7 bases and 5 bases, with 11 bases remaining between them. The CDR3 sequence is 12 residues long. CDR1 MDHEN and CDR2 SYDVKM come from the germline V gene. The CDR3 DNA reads TGTGCCAGCACCGGGGGTTGGACTGAAGCTTTCTTT. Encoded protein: CASTGGWTEAFF. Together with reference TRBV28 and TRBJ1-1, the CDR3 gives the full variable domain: DVKVTQSSRYLVKRTGEKVFLECVQDMDHENMFWYRQDPGLGLRLIYFSYDVKMKEKGDIPEGYSVSREKKERFSLILESASTNQTSMYLCASTGGWTEAFFGQGTRLTVV.

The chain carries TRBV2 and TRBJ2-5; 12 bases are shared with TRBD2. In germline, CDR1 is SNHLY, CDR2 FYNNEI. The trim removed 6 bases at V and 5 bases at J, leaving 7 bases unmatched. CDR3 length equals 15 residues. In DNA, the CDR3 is TGTGCCAGCAGAGAGAGGACTAGCGGGGAGGAGACCCAGTACTTC. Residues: CASRERTSGEETQYF.

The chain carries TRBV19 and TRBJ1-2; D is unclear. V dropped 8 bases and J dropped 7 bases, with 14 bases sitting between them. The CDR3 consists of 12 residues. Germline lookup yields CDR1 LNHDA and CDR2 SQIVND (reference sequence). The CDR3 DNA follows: TGTGCCAGTGCGAGTGGGGTCTTTGGCTACACCTTC. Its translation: CASASGVFGYTF.

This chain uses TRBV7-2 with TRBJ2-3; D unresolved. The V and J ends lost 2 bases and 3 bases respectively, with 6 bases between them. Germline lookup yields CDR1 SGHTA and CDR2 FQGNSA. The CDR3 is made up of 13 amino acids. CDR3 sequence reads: CASSLRPTDTQYF. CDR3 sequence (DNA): TGTGCCAGCAGCTTAAGGCCGACAGATACGCAGTATTTT.

Written as DNA, the CDR3 is TGTGCCAGCAGCCTTAGCGGGAAGGCAGATACGCAGTATTTT. It codes for CASSLSGKADTQYF. This chain links TRBV9 with TRBJ2-3; 8 bases fit TRBD2. Looked up from germline, CDR1 is SGDLS and CDR2 is YYNGEE. The CDR3 consists of 14 residues. With 4 bases clipped from V and 4 bases from J, the junction kept 5 bases outside the gene matches.

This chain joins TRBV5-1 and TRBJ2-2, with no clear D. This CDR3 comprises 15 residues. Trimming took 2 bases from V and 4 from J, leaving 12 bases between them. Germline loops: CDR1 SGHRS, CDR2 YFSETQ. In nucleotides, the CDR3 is TGCGCCAGCAGCTTTTCCACGGACGGCACCGGGGAGCTGTTTTTT. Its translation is CASSFSTDGTGELFF.

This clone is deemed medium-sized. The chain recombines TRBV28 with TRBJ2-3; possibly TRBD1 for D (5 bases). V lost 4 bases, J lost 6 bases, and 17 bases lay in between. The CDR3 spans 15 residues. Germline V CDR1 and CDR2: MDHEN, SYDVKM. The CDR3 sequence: CASSWTDTPADTQYF. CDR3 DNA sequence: TGTGCCAGCAGTTGGACGGACACCCCAGCGGATACGCAGTATTTT.

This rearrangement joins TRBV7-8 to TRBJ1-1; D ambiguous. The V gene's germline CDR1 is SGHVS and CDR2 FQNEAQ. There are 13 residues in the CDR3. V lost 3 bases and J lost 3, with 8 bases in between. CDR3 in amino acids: CASSLGVYTEAFF. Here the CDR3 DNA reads TGTGCCAGCAGCTTGGGCGTATACACTGAAGCTTTCTTT.

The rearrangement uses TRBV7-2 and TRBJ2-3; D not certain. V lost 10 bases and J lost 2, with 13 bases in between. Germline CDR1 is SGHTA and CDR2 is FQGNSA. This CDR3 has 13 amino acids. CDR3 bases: TGTGCCACCGTAGGATCCTACACAGATACGCAGTATTTT. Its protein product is CATVGSYTDTQYF.